Presented here are 19 T cell receptor beta chains from one specimen sequenced in a study of blood T cell repertoires in COVID-19. TCRdb's copy holds only in-frame clones and misses some; the assay was immunoSEQ multiplex PCR. Found here are about 110,000 clones, 69% of them singletons; the top ten hold about 5.9%. The sequenced sample was peripheral blood. The origin of the receptors is an elderly man with acute or convalescent COVID-19.

The CDR3 DNA is TGTGCCAGCAGCTCGGCCGGCGGGCTCGAGCAGTACTTC. This sequence encodes CASSSAGGLEQYF. The chain carries TRBV3-1 (or the pseudogene TRBV3-2) and TRBJ2-7, with D possibly matching TRBD2 (5 bases). V dropped 5 bases and J dropped 6 bases, with 14 bases sitting between them. CDR1 LGHDT and CDR2 YNNKEL come from the germline V gene (reference sequence). The CDR3 loop spans 13 amino acids.

This chain connects TRBV29-1 to TRBJ2-1; 7 nucleotides agree with TRBD2. Germline V lookup: CDR1 SQVTM, CDR2 ANQGSEA. This CDR3 is built from 13 residues. Trimming cost V 7 bases and J 10 bases; bases outside gene matches: 13. The CDR3 DNA follows: TGCAGCGCTGTAAACAGCGGGATTTTAGAGCAGTTCTTC. Protein sequence: CSAVNSGILEQFF.

This clone was recorded a few times. The chain is built from TRBV19 and TRBJ2-7, with a tentative D call TRBD1 (5 bases). The V end lost 10 bases, the J end lost 6 bases, and 13 bases lay between the germline ends. Looked up from germline, CDR1 is LNHDA and CDR2 is SQIVND (reference sequence). The CDR3 runs 11 residues. The CDR3 spells CATVMGPEQYF. The CDR3 nucleotides read TGTGCCACCGTCATGGGGCCCGAGCAGTACTTC.

The chain employs TRBV27 and TRBJ2-7, with 7 bases identical to TRBD2. Germline trimming cut 8 bases from V and 4 bases from J; bases unmatched to any gene: 8. Germline values: CDR1 MNHEY, CDR2 SMNVEV (reference sequence). The CDR3 loop spans 13 amino acids. The CDR3 DNA is TGTGCCAGCTGTCGCGGGAGTGGGTACGAGCAGTACTTC. This sequence encodes CASCRGSGYEQYF.

The genes are TRBV28 and TRBJ1-5, with 7 bases that match TRBD1. Germline V gene data show CDR1 as MDHEN and CDR2 as SYDVKM. The J segment lost 7 bases and the V segment lost 8 bases, leaving 14 bases of the junction unmatched. This CDR3 contains 15 residues. The CDR3 here is CASRGQERTGQPQHF. CDR3 nucleotides: TGTGCCAGCCGAGGACAGGAACGAACGGGCCAGCCCCAGCATTTT. The entire variable domain, with the rest obtained from reference TRBV28 and TRBJ1-5, is as follows: DVKVTQSSRYLVKRTGEKVFLECVQDMDHENMFWYRQDPGLGLRLIYFSYDVKMKEKGDIPEGYSVSREKKERFSLILESASTNQTSMYLCASRGQERTGQPQHFGDGTRLSIL.

Only a few counts were recorded for this clone. The chain is built from TRBV20-1 and TRBJ2-7; D gene ambiguous. Germline V gene data show CDR1 as DFQATT and CDR2 as SNEGSKA (reference sequence). The CDR3 is made up of 10 amino acids. V gave up 3 bases and J gave up 7 bases, with 7 bases separating them. The CDR3 DNA is TGCAGTGCTAGTGAGACAGAGCAGTACTTC. As protein: CSASETEQYF.

The rearrangement joins TRBV18 to TRBJ2-3; D is perhaps TRBD2 (6 bases). CDR1 and CDR2 from the germline V gene are KGHSH and LQKENI. CDR3 length: 17 residues. V was clipped by 3 bases and J by 4 bases, with 20 bases between them. Here the CDR3 reads CASSPPAPKGGSDTQYF. CDR3 DNA: TGTGCCAGCTCACCCCCCGCCCCCAAGGGAGGCTCAGATACGCAGTATTTT.

V usage is TRBV28 and J usage is TRBJ1-4, with 9 positions matching TRBD1. Germline loops: CDR1 MDHEN, CDR2 SYDVKM. The CDR3 totals 17 residues. V lost 7 bases to trimming and J lost 0 bases; unmatched junction nucleotides: 9. CDR3 protein: CASTPTGGLATNEKLFF. The CDR3 nucleotides read TGTGCCAGCACTCCCACAGGGGGCCTTGCAACTAATGAAAAACTGTTTTTT.

CDR3 in DNA: TGTGCCAGCAGTTTCCGACGACAGACTCTTGAAGCTTTCTTT. It yields the protein CASSFRRQTLEAFF. V gene TRBV27 combines with J gene TRBJ1-1, with D possibly being TRBD1 (5 bases). This CDR3 region has 14 residues. Germline CDR1 reads MNHEY; CDR2 reads SMNVEV (reference sequence). Trimming took off 3 bases at V and 7 bases at J, with 15 bases between the two ends.

The rearrangement uses TRBV11-2 and TRBJ2-3; TRBD2 matches 16 bases. CDR1 is SGHAT, CDR2 FQNNGV, per germline. The CDR3 runs to 17 residues. V was clipped by 3 bases and J by 4 bases; unmatched bases: 4. This chain's CDR3 is CASSLGTSGRGPDTQYF. The DNA for the CDR3 is TGTGCCAGCAGCTTGGGGACTAGCGGGAGGGGCCCAGATACGCAGTATTTT.

DNA for the CDR3: TGTGCCAGCAGTGAGAATGGTGTGAGCGGGAGGGCTAGCTCCTACAATGAGCAGTTCTTC. Residues: CASSENGVSGRASSYNEQFF. The rearrangement links TRBV6-1 to TRBJ2-1, with 10 bases that match TRBD2. Germline CDR1 MNHNS, CDR2 SASEGT. The CDR3 contains 20 residues. The trim removed 3 bases at V and 0 bases at J, leaving 14 bases unmatched.

The CDR3 here is CASSPDQEDIQYF. CDR3 sequence (DNA): TGTGCCAGCTCCCCGGACCAGGAGGACATTCAGTACTTC. The chain combines TRBV18 with TRBJ2-4; D may be TRBD2 (5 bases). Looked up from germline, CDR1 is KGHSH and CDR2 is LQKENI. The CDR3 contains 13 residues. V lost 6 bases and J lost 8, with 14 bases in between.

This clone has more than one count but fewer than ten. This chain joins TRBV6-5 and TRBJ2-3; D unresolved. This CDR3 is 14 amino acids long. Germline V gene data show CDR1 as MNHEY and CDR2 as SVGAGI. V lost 7 bases to trimming and J lost 1 base, with 12 bases between them. The CDR3 nucleotides read TGTGCCAGCAAGAGTGAGCCGCGCACAGATACGCAGTATTTT. This sequence encodes CASKSEPRTDTQYF.

In regard to this clone: Relative to the germline gene, one junction end is altered; a read error may explain this. The chain employs TRBV7-3 and TRBJ2-1, with TRBD2 identical over 12 bases. Per germline, CDR1 SGHTA and CDR2 FQGTGA. The CDR3 has 15 amino acids. The CDR3 DNA reads TGTGCCAGCAGTTTAACGGCTAGCGGGAGGGGTGAGCAGTTCTTC. As protein: CASSLTASGRGEQFF.

This clone was found many times. The chain has TRBV6-6 and TRBJ2-1; D is possibly TRBD1 (6 bases). The CDR3 sequence is 11 residues long. Trimming removed 6 bases from V and 15 bases from J, with 15 bases in between. Per germline, CDR1 MNHNY and CDR2 SVGAGI (reference sequence). This chain's CDR3 is CASRQGPGPFF. The CDR3, as DNA: TGTGCCAGCAGACAGGGACCGGGGCCGTTCTTC.

The genes are TRBV19 and TRBJ1-2; the D is unclear. The germline V and J ends were trimmed by 3 bases and 1 base, with 12 bases remaining between them. CDR1 and CDR2 (germline): LNHDA, SQIVND (reference sequence). CDR3 length: 15 residues. CDR3 region: CASSIMTSLNYGYTF. In nucleotides, the CDR3 is TGTGCCAGTAGTATTATGACAAGCCTTAACTATGGCTACACCTTC.

This clone was found a few times. The chain recombines TRBV12-3 or TRBV12-4 with TRBJ2-5; 7 bases align to TRBD2. Germline trimming cut 4 bases from V and 5 bases from J; bases unmatched to any gene: 1. The CDR3 has 12 amino acids. The CDR3 sequence is CASSWDYETQYF. CDR3 bases: TGTGCCAGCAGTTGGGACTACGAGACCCAGTACTTC.

J is TRBJ2-5 and V is TRBV19, with 10 bases identical to TRBD1. Germline V gene lookup returns CDR1 LNHDA and CDR2 SQIVND (reference sequence). The CDR3 has 13 amino acids. With 5 bases clipped from V and 5 bases from J, the junction kept 2 bases outside the gene matches. For the CDR3, the DNA is TGTGCCAGTAGTGGGACAGGGGTTGAGACCCAGTACTTC. Translation: CASSGTGVETQYF. Together with reference TRBV19 and TRBJ2-5, the CDR3 gives the full variable domain: DGGITQSPKYLFRKEGQNVTLSCEQNLNHDAMYWYRQDPGQGLRLIYYSQIVNDFQKGDIAEGYSVSREKKESFPLTVTSAQKNPTAFYLCASSGTGVETQYFGPGTRLLVL.

The chain employs TRBV6-5 and TRBJ2-2; D might be TRBD1 (6 bases). The V and J ends lost 6 bases and 6 bases respectively, with 17 bases between them. Germline CDR1 reads MNHEY; CDR2 reads SVGAGI. There are 15 residues in the CDR3. This CDR3 reads CASRPFLAGAGELFF. The CDR3 DNA follows: TGTGCCAGCAGACCTTTTTTAGCAGGGGCCGGGGAGCTGTTTTTT.